This note documents a single T cell receptor beta chain sequence. This clonotype turned up a few times. There is no known antigen for this receptor. Base qualities are not recorded, but no much larger clone differs from it by a single base. This specimen comes from a study of naive and memory T cell subsets (dated by TCRdb to about 2017). Notes on the research overall: Sorted naive and memory T cell subsets from peripheral blood were analyzed in the study using a UMI-based, open-source pipeline for TCR alpha and beta sequencing. RNA was DNase-treated and reverse transcribed with TCR constant-region primers, mostly using SuperScript III. Complete agreement was observed between the functional CMV T cell responses and the IgG serology results. Overall study outcomes, separate from this receptor: RNA-based TCR counts may be influenced by expression changes linked to T cell activation and differentiation. The repertoire findings for the naive and memory subsets could not be validated, as no ground truth was available. A power law was followed by TCR abundance, with an exponent that differed between naive and memory subsets but was consistent across the three individuals. Following error correction, more than 90% of naive TCR sequences occurred only once, which made naive abundance distributions much steeper than those of memory subsets. Single alpha or beta chain sequences, rather than paired alpha/beta receptors, were used to define clonotypes. In both CD4 and CD8 cells, the Gini index increased while Shannon and inverse Simpson diversity decreased from naive through CM, EM and EMRA.

The library was built by means of UMI-ligation and nested PCR. The beta constant-region primer was an equimolar mix of two oligonucleotides covering both TRBC1 and TRBC2. A single-stranded oligonucleotide bearing the SP2 primer plus a 12-nucleotide UMI was ligated onto the 3' end of the cDNA by T4 RNA ligase 1. Four rounds of PCR, combining the SP2 primer with nested alpha and beta constant-region primers, were used to amplify the ligated cDNA. The ligation reaction was kept at 16 degrees C for roughly 18-24 hours. PCR2 was usually performed as a SYBR Green qPCR and halted at a preset threshold so that over-amplification would not occur. Apart from the first purification, every purification step used Agencourt AMPure XP magnetic beads. Library quantification was done by Qubit, followed by a TapeStation check on which the main peak was expected at around 650 bp. The pooled libraries were sequenced on an Illumina MiSeq using v2 2x251 paired-end kits, which usually yielded about 0.95-2.1 million reads per sample. Each sample was pooled at 4 nM, and about 5-7% PhiX was included to help cluster recognition. The paper's processing steps were these. Decombinator assigned V and J genes to Demultiplexor-processed FASTQ reads by tag matching, allowing a single base-pair mismatch. Collapsinator used UMIs to correct both sequencing errors and frequency errors arising from PCR heterogeneity. CDR3Translator translated TCRs and extracted CDR3s from the conserved cysteine to the FGXG phenylalanine, flagging non-productive sequences. Repertoires were subsampled to equal numbers of UMI-defined TCRs before Gini, Shannon entropy and inverse Simpson indices were calculated. Clonotype abundance distributions were fitted to a power law by maximum likelihood within the linear range. Similar UMI counts, unique TCR numbers and clonal distributions were obtained with the pipeline and with MIGEC on one naive CD8 sample. Repertoires were searched for about 7,300 CMV-associated CDR3 sequences compiled from VDJdb and a published dataset. TCRdb trimmed the raw reads at Q25, called clones with MiXCR and kept productive beta chains. Merged by CDR3 protein, the rows form single entries marked with the most common genes and DNA. The V and J calls follow TCRdb's processing rather than the paper's. A total of some 100,000 distinct CDR3 sequences appear in this sample, roughly 7% of them only once. Around 1.7% of the sample is taken by the ten largest.

CDR3 length: 15 amino acids, cysteine to phenylalanine. Just CDR3 DNA is preserved here, 45 bases in frame from base 1. From the germline V gene, CDR1 is SGHTA and CDR2 is FQGTGA. V is trimmed back by 1 base and J by 8 bases, and the junction contains 8 bases that no gene match accounts for. From the second PCR step onward, the TCR alpha chain libraries and the TCR beta chain libraries were amplified separately. CMV status of each donor was established by measuring IFNgamma production from CD4+ T cells after fresh PBMCs were stimulated overnight with CMV viral lysate. CD4 T cells were positively selected using Miltenyi beads, after which CD8 T cells were positively selected from the CD4-negative fraction. After staining for CD3, CD4, CD8, CD45RA, CD27 and a live/dead dye, cells were sorted on a BD Aria II into four subsets based on CD45RA and CD27. A few healthy volunteers provided blood, and each donor's sample was split into CD4 and CD8 T cells and then further divided into four differentiation subsets. About 0.13 L of peripheral blood was collected from each donor, and PBMC were isolated from the blood using Ficoll-Paque PLUS density-gradient centrifugation. After sorting, cells were lysed in RLT buffer, RNA was extracted using a Qiagen RNeasy kit, and the extracted RNA was stored at -80 degrees C.

The sequence links TRBV7-3 to TRBJ2-1; the central 7 bases match TRBD2. The TCR sequence derives from a human donor in good health. Sequencing was performed on central memory CD4+ T cells from blood. In the paper's terms, the cell subset or site label means: central memory, CD45RA- CD27+. The DNA sequence follows: TGTGCCAGCAGCTTAAACGCGGGAGATTTGGATGAGCAGTTCTTC. It encodes CASSLNAGDLDEQFF. When the CDR3 is completed using the reference TRBV7-3 and TRBJ2-1 genes on either side, the full variable domain is GAGVSQTPSNKVTEKGKYVELRCDPISGHTALYWYRQSLGQGPEFLIYFQGTGAADDSGLPNDRFFAVRPEGSVSTLKIQRTERGDSAVYLCASSLNAGDLDEQFFGPGTRLTVL.